This entry describes one T cell receptor beta chain. Antigen: not known. The assay was immunoSEQ multiplex PCR, and TCRdb's table has in-frame clones only and misses some. This sample has 95,000 to 150,000 clones, with 89% found just once. These data belong to a study of cytomegalovirus exposure and HLA in healthy donors. This CDR3 spans 13 amino acids. The germline V gene encodes CDR1 MDHEN and CDR2 SYDVKM. J was trimmed by 5 bases and V by 7 bases; bases with no gene match: 3. General study points: Whilst most TCR sequences proved rare, a subset of public TCRs occurred across many donors.

This clonotype was obtained from a woman aged 18 to 35 in good health and CMV-seronegative. Material: PBMCs. The rearrangement joins TRBV28 to TRBJ2-2; 8 nucleotides agree with TRBD1. The CDR3 DNA is TGTGCCAGCATCAACAGGGGGACCGGGGAGCTGTTTTTT. Its translation is CASINRGTGELFF.